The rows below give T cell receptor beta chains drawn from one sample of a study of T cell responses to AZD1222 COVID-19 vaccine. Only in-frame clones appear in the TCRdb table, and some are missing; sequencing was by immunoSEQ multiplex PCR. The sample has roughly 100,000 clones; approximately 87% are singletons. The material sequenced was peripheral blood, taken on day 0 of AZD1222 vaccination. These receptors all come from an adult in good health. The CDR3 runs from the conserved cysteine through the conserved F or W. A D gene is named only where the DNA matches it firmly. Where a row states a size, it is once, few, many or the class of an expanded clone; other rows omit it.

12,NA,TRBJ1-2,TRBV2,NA,CASSETDYGYTF,TGTGCCAGCAGTGAGACAGATTATGGCTACACCTTC
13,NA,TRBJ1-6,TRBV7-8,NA,CASSLVGNSPLHF,TGTGCCAGCAGCTTAGTCGGGAATTCACCCCTCCACTTT
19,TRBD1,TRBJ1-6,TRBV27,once,CASSPQIKQGSSYNSPLHF,TGTGCCAGCAGTCCCCAAATAAAACAGGGGAGCTCCTATAATTCACCCCTCCACTTT
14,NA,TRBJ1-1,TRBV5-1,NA,CASSFSGMNTEAFF,TGCGCCAGCAGCTTTTCGGGGATGAACACTGAAGCTTTCTTT
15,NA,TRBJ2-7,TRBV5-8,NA,CASSLMAGGSYEQYF,TGTGCCAGCAGCTTGATGGCAGGCGGGTCCTACGAGCAGTACTTC
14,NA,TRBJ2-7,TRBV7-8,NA,CASSRAGEAYEQYF,TGTGCCAGCAGCAGGGCAGGGGAAGCCTACGAGCAGTACTTC
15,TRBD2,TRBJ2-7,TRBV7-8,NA,CASSLGTSGTYEQYF,TGTGCCAGCAGCCTGGGGACTAGCGGGACCTACGAGCAGTACTTC
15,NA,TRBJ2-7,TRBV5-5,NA,CASTLRWDGNGEQYF,TGTGCCAGCACCTTGAGGTGGGACGGGAATGGGGAGCAGTACTTC
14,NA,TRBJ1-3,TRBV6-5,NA,CASSIQRSGNTIYF,TGTGCCAGCAGTATACAACGCTCTGGAAACACCATATATTTT
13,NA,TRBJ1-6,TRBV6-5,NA,CASSYSSNSPLHF,TGTGCCAGCAGTTACTCCTCGAATTCACCCCTCCACTTT
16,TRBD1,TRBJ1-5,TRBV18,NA,CASSPGTGNRNQPQHF,TGTGCCAGCTCCCCAGGGACAGGTAATCGGAATCAGCCCCAGCATTTT
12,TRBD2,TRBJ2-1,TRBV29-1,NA,CSVGSGGFEQFF,TGCAGCGTTGGGTCGGGAGGGTTTGAGCAGTTCTTC
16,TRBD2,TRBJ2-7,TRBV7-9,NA,CASSATFTSGRHEQYF,TGTGCCAGCAGCGCGACCTTCACTAGCGGGAGGCACGAGCAGTACTTC
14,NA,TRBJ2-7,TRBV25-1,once,CASSDGLQSYEQYF,TGTGCCAGCAGTGATGGGCTACAGAGTTACGAGCAGTACTTC
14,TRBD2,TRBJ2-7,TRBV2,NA,CASSETSGTYEQYF,TGTGCCAGCAGTGAGACTAGCGGGACCTACGAGCAGTACTTC
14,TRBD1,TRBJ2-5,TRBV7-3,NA,CASSNRGPGETQYF,TGTGCCAGCAGTAATAGGGGGCCGGGGGAGACCCAGTACTTC
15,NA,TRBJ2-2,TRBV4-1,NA,CASSLMVANTGELFF,TGCGCCAGCAGCCTAATGGTCGCGAACACCGGGGAGCTGTTTTTT
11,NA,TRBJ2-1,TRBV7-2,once,CASSLDYEQFF,TGTGCCAGCAGCTTAGATTATGAGCAGTTCTTC
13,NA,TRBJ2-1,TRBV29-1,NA,CSVPGPRVDEQFF,TGCAGCGTACCGGGACCTAGGGTGGATGAGCAGTTCTTC
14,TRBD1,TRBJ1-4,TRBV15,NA,CATSRGGQGEKLFF,TGTGCCACCAGCAGAGGAGGACAGGGAGAAAAACTGTTTTTT